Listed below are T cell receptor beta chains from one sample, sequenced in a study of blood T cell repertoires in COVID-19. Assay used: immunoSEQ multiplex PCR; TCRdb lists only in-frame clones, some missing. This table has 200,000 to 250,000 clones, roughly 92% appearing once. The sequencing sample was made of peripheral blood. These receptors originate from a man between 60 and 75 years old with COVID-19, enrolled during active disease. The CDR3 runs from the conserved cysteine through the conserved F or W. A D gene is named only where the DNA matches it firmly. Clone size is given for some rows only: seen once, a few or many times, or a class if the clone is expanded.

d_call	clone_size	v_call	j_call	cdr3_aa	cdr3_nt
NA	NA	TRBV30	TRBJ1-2	CAWSNAGQFYGYTF	TGTGCCTGGAGTAATGCAGGGCAGTTCTATGGCTACACCTTC
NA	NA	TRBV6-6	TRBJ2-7	CASSYSPAYEQYF	TGTGCCAGCAGTTACTCGCCGGCCTACGAGCAGTACTTC
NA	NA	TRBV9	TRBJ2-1	CASSVVSGNEQFF	TGTGCCAGCAGCGTAGTGTCGGGCAATGAGCAGTTCTTC
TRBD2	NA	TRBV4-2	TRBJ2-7	CASSQDGTSGRSSYEQYF	TGTGCCAGCAGCCAAGACGGGACTAGCGGGAGGAGCTCCTACGAGCAGTACTTC
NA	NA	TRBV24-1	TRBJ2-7	CATSGQGCDEQYF	TGTGCCACCAGTGGGCAGGGGTGCGACGAGCAGTACTTC
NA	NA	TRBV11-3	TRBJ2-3	CASSLGRGGTDTQYF	TGTGCCAGCAGCTTAGGCAGGGGGGGCACAGATACGCAGTATTTT
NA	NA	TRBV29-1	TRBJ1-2	CSVEGQNYGYTF	TGCAGCGTTGAAGGCCAGAACTATGGCTACACCTTC
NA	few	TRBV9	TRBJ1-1	CASSPFSGGEAFF	TGTGCCAGCAGCCCCTTTTCGGGAGGGGAAGCTTTCTTT
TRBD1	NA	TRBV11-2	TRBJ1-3	CASSFGTVRSGNTIYF	TGTGCCAGCAGCTTTGGGACAGTGCGATCTGGAAACACCATATATTTT
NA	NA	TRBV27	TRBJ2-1	CASSLRDTLGGNEQFF	TGTGCCAGCAGTTTACGGGACACCCTTGGGGGAAATGAGCAGTTCTTC
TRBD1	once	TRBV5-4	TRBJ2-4	CASSLGSGQGTPKNIQYF	TGTGCCAGCAGCTTGGGGTCGGGACAGGGCACCCCTAAAAACATTCAGTACTTC
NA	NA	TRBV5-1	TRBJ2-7	CASSTSSYEQYF	TGCGCCAGCAGCACTAGCTCCTACGAGCAGTACTTC
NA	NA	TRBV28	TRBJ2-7	CASSLTQGFSYEQYF	TGTGCCAGCAGTTTGACGCAGGGGTTCTCCTACGAGCAGTACTTC
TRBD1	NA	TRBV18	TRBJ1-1	CASSGQELNTEAFF	TGTGCCAGCTCAGGACAGGAATTGAACACTGAAGCTTTCTTT
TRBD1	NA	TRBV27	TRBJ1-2	CASSRDRVRGYTF	TGTGCCAGCAGCCGCGACAGGGTCCGGGGCTACACCTTC
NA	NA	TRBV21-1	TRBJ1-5	CASSKELQPQHF	TGTGCCAGCAGCAAAGAACTTCAGCCCCAGCATTTT
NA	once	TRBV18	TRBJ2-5	CASSPGPETQYF	TGTGCCAGCTCACCAGGGCCAGAGACCCAGTACTTC
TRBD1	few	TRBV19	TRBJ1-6	CASSIYGPGQGVSPLHF	TGTGCCAGTAGTATCTACGGTCCGGGACAGGGGGTTTCACCCCTCCACTTT
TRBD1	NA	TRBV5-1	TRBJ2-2	CASSRQGPDTGELFF	TGCGCCAGCAGCCGACAGGGTCCGGACACCGGGGAGCTGTTTTTT
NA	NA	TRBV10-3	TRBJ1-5	CAISVGDSNQPQHF	TGTGCCATCAGTGTAGGGGATAGCAATCAGCCCCAGCATTTT
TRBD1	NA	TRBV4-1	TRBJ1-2	CASSRDGGDRGRSVVGYTF	TGCGCCAGCAGCCGGGACGGTGGGGACAGGGGGCGTTCCGTCGTGGGCTACACCTTC
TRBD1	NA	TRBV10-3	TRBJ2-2	CAISPTGSGTGELFF	TGTGCCATCAGCCCGACAGGGAGCGGCACCGGGGAGCTGTTTTTT
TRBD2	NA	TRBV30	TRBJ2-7	CACRRRGGNEQYF	TGTGCCTGTCGCCGTCGGGGAGGGAACGAGCAGTACTTC
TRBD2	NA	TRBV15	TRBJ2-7	CATSRDPSGPYSYEQYF	TGTGCCACCAGCAGGGACCCTAGCGGGCCCTACTCCTACGAGCAGTACTTC
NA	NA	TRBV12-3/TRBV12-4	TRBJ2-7	CASGLLGEQYF	TGTGCCAGCGGACTACTGGGCGAGCAGTACTTC
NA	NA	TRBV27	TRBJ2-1	CASTQVRKSSYNEQFF	TGTGCCAGCACCCAGGTCCGGAAGAGCTCCTACAATGAGCAGTTCTTC
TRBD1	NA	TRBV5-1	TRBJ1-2	CASSFSQGEGYTF	TGCGCCAGCAGCTTTTCACAGGGGGAAGGCTACACCTTC
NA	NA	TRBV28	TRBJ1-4	CASSLRGPNEKLFF	TGTGCCAGCAGTTTGCGGGGGCCTAATGAAAAACTGTTTTTT
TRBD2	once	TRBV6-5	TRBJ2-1	CASSYGWGGEQFF	TGTGCCAGCAGTTACGGTTGGGGGGGTGAGCAGTTCTTC